This entry concerns a single T cell receptor (beta chain). The identical CDR3 is also encoded by other nucleotide sequences in the sample. These data belong to a study of cytomegalovirus exposure and HLA in healthy donors. Germline CDR1 SGHRS, CDR2 YFSETQ. V was pared by 3 bases and J by 2 bases, with 2 bases of the junction left unmatched. This CDR3 comprises 14 residues. Amplification used 60 Vbeta primers and 13 Jbeta primers. Profiling relied on immunoSEQ multiplex PCR, and the TCRdb table lists in-frame clones only, not all of them. The sample has 130,000 to 150,000 clones; approximately 80% are singletons.

Material: PBMCs. The chain recombines TRBV5-1 with TRBJ1-2; 9 bases are shared with TRBD1. The TCR comes from a middle-aged woman in good health and CMV-seronegative. The CDR3 is CASSSGQGNYGYTF. The CDR3 DNA reads TGCGCCAGCAGCTCGGGACAGGGCAACTATGGCTACACCTTC.